This entry concerns a single TCR beta chain. These data originate in a study of shared clonotypes between healthy human individuals. Sequencing was performed with immunoSEQ multiplex PCR; in TCRdb, only in-frame clones are kept and a portion is missing. The sample records 2 million to 2.5 million clones, 85% to 95% being singletons. Between the trimmed V and J ends, which lost 0 bases and 6 bases, there was a span of 12 bases. CDR1 and CDR2 from the germline V gene are ENHRY and SYGVKD. The length of the CDR3 is 15 residues. This chain joins TRBV10-3 and TRBJ1-5; D uncertain. This clonotype was obtained from a man younger than 35 in good health. Some clones in this sample may be carry-over from other donors' samples. The sample consisted of naive CD4+ T cells from PBMCs. Subset reported: CD45RA+ positively selected. CDR3 region: CAISESDEGIQPQHF. CDR3 coding DNA: TGTGCCATCAGTGAGTCAGACGAAGGGATTCAGCCCCAGCATTTT.